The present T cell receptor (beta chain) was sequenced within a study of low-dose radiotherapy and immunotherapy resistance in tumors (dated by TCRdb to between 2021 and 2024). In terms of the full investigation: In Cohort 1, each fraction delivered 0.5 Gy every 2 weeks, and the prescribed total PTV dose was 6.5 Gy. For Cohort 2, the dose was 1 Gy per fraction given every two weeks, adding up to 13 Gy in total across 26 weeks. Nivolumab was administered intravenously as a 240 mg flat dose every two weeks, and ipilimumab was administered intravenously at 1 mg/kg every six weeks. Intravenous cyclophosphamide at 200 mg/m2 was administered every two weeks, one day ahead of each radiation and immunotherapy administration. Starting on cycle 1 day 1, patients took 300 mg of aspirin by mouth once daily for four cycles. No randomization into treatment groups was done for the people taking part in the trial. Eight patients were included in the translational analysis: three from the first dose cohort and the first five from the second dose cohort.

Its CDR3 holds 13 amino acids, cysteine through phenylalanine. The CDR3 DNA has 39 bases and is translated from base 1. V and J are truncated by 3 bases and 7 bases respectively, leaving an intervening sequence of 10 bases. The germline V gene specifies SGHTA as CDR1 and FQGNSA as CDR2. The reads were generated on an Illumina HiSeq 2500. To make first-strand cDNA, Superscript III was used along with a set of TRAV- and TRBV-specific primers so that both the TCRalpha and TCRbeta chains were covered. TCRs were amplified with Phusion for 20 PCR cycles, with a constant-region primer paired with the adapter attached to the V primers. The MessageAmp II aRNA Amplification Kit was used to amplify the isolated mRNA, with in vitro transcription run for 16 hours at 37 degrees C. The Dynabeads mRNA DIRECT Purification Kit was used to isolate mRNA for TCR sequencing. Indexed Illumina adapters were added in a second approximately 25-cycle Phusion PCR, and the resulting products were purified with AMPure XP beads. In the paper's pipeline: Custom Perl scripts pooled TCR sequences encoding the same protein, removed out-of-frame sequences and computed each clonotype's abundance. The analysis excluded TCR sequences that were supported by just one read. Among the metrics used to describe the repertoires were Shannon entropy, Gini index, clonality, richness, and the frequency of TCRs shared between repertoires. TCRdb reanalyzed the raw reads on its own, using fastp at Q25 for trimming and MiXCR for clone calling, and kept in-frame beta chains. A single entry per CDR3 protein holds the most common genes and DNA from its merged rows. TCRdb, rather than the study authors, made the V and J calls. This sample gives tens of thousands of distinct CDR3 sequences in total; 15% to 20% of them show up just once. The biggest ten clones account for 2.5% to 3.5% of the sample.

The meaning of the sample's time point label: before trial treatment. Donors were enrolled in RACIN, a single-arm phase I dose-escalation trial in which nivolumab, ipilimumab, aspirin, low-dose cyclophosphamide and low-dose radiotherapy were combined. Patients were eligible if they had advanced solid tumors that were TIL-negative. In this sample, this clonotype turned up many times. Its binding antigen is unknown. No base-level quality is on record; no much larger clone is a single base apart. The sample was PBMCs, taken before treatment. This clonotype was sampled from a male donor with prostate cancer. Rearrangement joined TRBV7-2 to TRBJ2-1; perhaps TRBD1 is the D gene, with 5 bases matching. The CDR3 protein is CASSFSGMNEQFF. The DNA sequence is TGTGCCAGCAGCTTTTCAGGGATGAATGAGCAGTTCTTC.